A selection of T cell receptor beta chains follows, all from one sample in a study of shared clonotypes between healthy human individuals. TCRdb's table, derived via immunoSEQ multiplex PCR, lists solely in-frame clones and lacks some. The sample shows about 2.1 million clones, more than 85% of them seen only once. Sample: naive CD8+ T cells from PBMCs. These receptors were collected from a man aged 18 to 35 in good health. Some clones in this sample may be carry-over from other donors' samples. Each CDR3 is given with its conserved first and last residue. Fields, in order: CDR3 protein, CDR3 DNA, clone size, D gene, V gene, J gene. D genes are given only for firm matches. Clone size appears in some rows only: once, few, many, or a class for an expanded clone.

CDR3: CASSSGGGGYEQYF
DNA: TGCGCCAGCAGCTCAGGGGGCGGTGGTTACGAGCAGTACTTC
size: .
D: TRBD1
V: TRBV10-1
J: TRBJ2-7

CDR3: CASHTGAGEQYF
DNA: TGTGCCAGTCATACTGGGGCGGGCGAGCAGTACTTC
size: .
D: .
V: TRBV11-2
J: TRBJ2-7

CDR3: CASSLYREGTYNEQFF
DNA: TGTGCCAGCAGTTTATACCGGGAGGGAACCTACAATGAGCAGTTCTTC
size: .
D: TRBD2
V: TRBV27
J: TRBJ2-1

CDR3: CASSSGLAGSSYNEQFF
DNA: TGTGCCAGCAGCTCCGGGCTAGCGGGGAGCTCCTACAATGAGCAGTTCTTC
size: .
D: TRBD2
V: TRBV7-9
J: TRBJ2-1

CDR3: CASTDGGWGYTF
DNA: TGTGCCAGCACCGACGGTGGGTGGGGCTACACCTTC
size: .
D: .
V: TRBV7-9
J: TRBJ1-2

CDR3: CASSARDAFSYEQYF
DNA: TGTGCCAGCAGCGCCCGGGACGCCTTCTCCTACGAGCAGTACTTC
size: .
D: .
V: TRBV7-9
J: TRBJ2-7

CDR3: CASTLVGINEKLFF
DNA: TGTGCCAGCACCCTTGTGGGGATTAATGAAAAACTGTTTTTT
size: .
D: .
V: TRBV28
J: TRBJ1-4

CDR3: CASSPANTEAFF
DNA: TGTGCCAGCAGCCCGGCGAACACTGAAGCTTTCTTT
size: .
D: .
V: TRBV9
J: TRBJ1-1

CDR3: CASSSAGTSVDNEQFF
DNA: TGTGCCAGCAGCTCAGCTGGGACTAGCGTAGACAATGAGCAGTTCTTC
size: .
D: TRBD2
V: TRBV7-8
J: TRBJ2-1

CDR3: CASSIRGYEQFF
DNA: TGTGCCAGCAGCATTAGGGGTTACGAGCAGTTCTTC
size: .
D: .
V: TRBV7-8
J: TRBJ2-1

CDR3: CSVAAGTGANVLTF
DNA: TGCAGCGTTGCAGCAGGGACTGGGGCCAACGTCCTGACTTTC
size: .
D: .
V: TRBV29-1
J: TRBJ2-6

CDR3: CASSLTLTGAYGYTF
DNA: TGTGCCAGCAGCTTAACCTTGACAGGAGCCTATGGCTACACCTTC
size: few
D: .
V: TRBV7-8
J: TRBJ1-2

CDR3: CASSLVVYEQYF
DNA: TGTGCCAGCAGCTTAGTGGTGTACGAGCAGTACTTC
size: .
D: .
V: TRBV7-2
J: TRBJ2-7

CDR3: CASNGRGVPNTGELFF
DNA: TGCGCCAGCAACGGCAGGGGAGTTCCTAACACCGGGGAGCTGTTTTTT
size: .
D: .
V: TRBV10-2
J: TRBJ2-2

CDR3: CASSDLHAQHF
DNA: TGTGCCAGCAGTGACCTGCATGCCCAGCATTTT
size: .
D: .
V: TRBV6-6
J: TRBJ1-5

CDR3: CASSHPGTGEGNEKLFF
DNA: TGTGCCAGCAGCCATCCCGGGACAGGGGAGGGGAATGAAAAACTGTTTTTT
size: .
D: TRBD1
V: TRBV2
J: TRBJ1-4

CDR3: CAWSAPAGSYEQYF
DNA: TGTGCCTGGAGTGCCCCAGCGGGGTCCTACGAGCAGTACTTC
size: .
D: TRBD2
V: TRBV30
J: TRBJ2-7

CDR3: CASSFGTDYGYTF
DNA: TGTGCCAGCAGTTTCGGAACGGACTATGGCTACACCTTC
size: .
D: .
V: TRBV27
J: TRBJ1-2

CDR3: CASSLEDSPSTDTQYF
DNA: TGTGCCAGCAGCTTAGAGGATAGTCCTAGCACAGATACGCAGTATTTT
size: .
D: .
V: TRBV7-9
J: TRBJ2-3

CDR3: CARSLVGRGPPPRNEQFF
DNA: TGTGCCAGAAGCTTGGTTGGGCGAGGTCCTCCCCCGAGGAATGAGCAGTTCTTC
size: .
D: .
V: TRBV5-3
J: TRBJ2-1

CDR3: CASSVDGVSNQPQHF
DNA: TGTGCCAGCAGCGTAGATGGAGTTAGCAATCAGCCCCAGCATTTT
size: .
D: .
V: TRBV9
J: TRBJ1-5

CDR3: CASSLRDRVKEGYTF
DNA: TGTGCCAGCAGCCTCCGGGACAGGGTAAAGGAGGGCTACACCTTC
size: .
D: TRBD1
V: TRBV7-2
J: TRBJ1-2

CDR3: CAISRQAPGAYDSYEQYF
DNA: TGTGCCATCAGTAGACAAGCCCCGGGGGCATACGACTCCTACGAGCAGTACTTC
size: .
D: .
V: TRBV10-3
J: TRBJ2-7

CDR3: CASSKSTGTGYEQYF
DNA: TGTGCCAGCAGCAAAAGTACCGGGACCGGCTACGAGCAGTACTTC
size: .
D: .
V: TRBV7-7
J: TRBJ2-7

CDR3: CSARGRNEQFF
DNA: TGCAGTGCTAGGGGACGCAATGAGCAGTTCTTC
size: .
D: .
V: TRBV20-1
J: TRBJ2-1

CDR3: CASSFERGFYEQYF
DNA: TGTGCCAGCAGTTTTGAAAGGGGATTTTACGAGCAGTACTTC
size: once
D: .
V: TRBV27
J: TRBJ2-7

CDR3: CASAGGTGMDEQFF
DNA: TGTGCCAGTGCGGGGGGAACAGGAATGGATGAGCAGTTCTTC
size: .
D: TRBD2
V: TRBV11-3
J: TRBJ2-1

CDR3: CASSIYRDMNTEAFF
DNA: TGTGCCAGCAGTATCTACCGGGACATGAACACTGAAGCTTTCTTT
size: .
D: .
V: TRBV11-2
J: TRBJ1-1

CDR3: CASRVDSYNEQFF
DNA: TGTGCCAGCAGGGTAGACAGCTACAATGAGCAGTTCTTC
size: .
D: .
V: TRBV27
J: TRBJ2-1

CDR3: CAWSVGAGVYEQYF
DNA: TGTGCCTGGAGTGTTGGGGCGGGGGTGTACGAGCAGTACTTC
size: once
D: TRBD2
V: TRBV30
J: TRBJ2-7

CDR3: CASSSLTGVVREQYF
DNA: TGTGCCAGCAGTTCTTTGACAGGCGTCGTGCGGGAGCAGTACTTC
size: .
D: .
V: TRBV27
J: TRBJ2-7

CDR3: CASSQVWGDRAREQYF
DNA: TGCGCCAGCAGCCAAGTATGGGGGGACAGGGCTCGGGAGCAGTACTTC
size: .
D: TRBD1
V: TRBV4-3
J: TRBJ2-7

CDR3: CASSHNRGQDTQYF
DNA: TGCGCCAGCAGTCACAACAGGGGGCAAGATACGCAGTATTTT
size: .
D: TRBD1
V: TRBV23-1
J: TRBJ2-3

CDR3: CASSLARGNEQFF
DNA: TGTGCCAGCAGCTTAGCGAGGGGTAATGAGCAGTTCTTC
size: .
D: .
V: TRBV7-9
J: TRBJ2-1

CDR3: CASRFTGALYEQYF
DNA: TGTGCCAGCAGATTTACAGGGGCTCTCTACGAGCAGTACTTC
size: .
D: TRBD1
V: TRBV6-5
J: TRBJ2-7

CDR3: CASSGGDRGLAAFF
DNA: TGTGCCAGCAGCGGCGGTGACAGGGGGCTGGCGGCTTTCTTT
size: .
D: TRBD1
V: TRBV9
J: TRBJ1-1

CDR3: CASSSRDRNEKLFF
DNA: TGTGCCAGCAGCTCCCGGGACAGGAATGAAAAACTGTTTTTT
size: .
D: TRBD1
V: TRBV13
J: TRBJ1-4

CDR3: CASSFSVGGDPEAFF
DNA: TGCGCCAGCAGCTTTTCTGTCGGAGGGGACCCTGAAGCTTTCTTT
size: .
D: .
V: TRBV5-1
J: TRBJ1-1

CDR3: CAWSFGNTIYF
DNA: TGTGCCTGGAGTTTTGGAAACACCATATATTTT
size: .
D: .
V: TRBV30
J: TRBJ1-3

CDR3: CASSLWTGEFGEKLFF
DNA: TGTGCCAGCAGTTTATGGACTGGGGAATTCGGTGAAAAACTGTTTTTT
size: .
D: .
V: TRBV28
J: TRBJ1-4

CDR3: CASSLRGAGETQYF
DNA: TGTGCCAGCAGTTTAAGGGGGGCCGGGGAGACCCAGTACTTC
size: .
D: .
V: TRBV27
J: TRBJ2-5

CDR3: CASSPDLAASNEQFF
DNA: TGTGCCAGCAGCCCCGATCTTGCGGCTTCCAATGAGCAGTTCTTC
size: .
D: .
V: TRBV9
J: TRBJ2-1

CDR3: CASSPPESTRSEQFF
DNA: TGTGCCAGCAGCCCCCCGGAGTCCACTAGGTCTGAGCAGTTCTTC
size: .
D: .
V: TRBV7-9
J: TRBJ2-1

CDR3: CASSFTGPGLADEQYF
DNA: TGTGCCAGCAGTTTTACGGGCCCCGGACTAGCAGACGAGCAGTACTTC
size: .
D: TRBD2
V: TRBV27
J: TRBJ2-7

CDR3: CASSRGGSTYGYTF
DNA: TGTGCCAGCAGCCGAGGGGGCAGTACCTATGGCTACACCTTC
size: .
D: TRBD1
V: TRBV28
J: TRBJ1-2

CDR3: CASSRRDSKNTEAFF
DNA: TGTGCCAGCAGCCGTCGGGACAGCAAGAACACTGAAGCTTTCTTT
size: .
D: TRBD1
V: TRBV11-2
J: TRBJ1-1

CDR3: CASSFGGGGTQYF
DNA: TGTGCCAGCAGTTTCGGGGGCGGAGGGACCCAGTACTTC
size: .
D: .
V: TRBV28
J: TRBJ2-5

CDR3: CASSMRDTDTQYF
DNA: TGTGCCAGTAGTATGAGGGACACAGATACGCAGTATTTT
size: once
D: .
V: TRBV19
J: TRBJ2-3

CDR3: CATSSREDTEAFF
DNA: TGTGCCACCAGCAGCAGGGAAGACACTGAAGCTTTCTTT
size: .
D: .
V: TRBV15
J: TRBJ1-1

CDR3: CASSLSNEQFF
DNA: TGTGCCAGCAGCTTGAGTAATGAGCAGTTCTTC
size: .
D: .
V: TRBV7-9
J: TRBJ2-1